This TCR beta chain was profiled in a study of shared clonotypes between healthy human individuals. V lost 8 bases and J lost 4, with 14 bases in between. This CDR3 contains 13 residues. The V gene's germline CDR1 is ENHRY and CDR2 SYGVKD. Sequenced by immunoSEQ multiplex PCR; TCRdb stores in-frame clones only, minus some. This sample yields more than 500,000 clones, of which 90% to 96% are seen a single time; 0.05% to 0.07% belongs to the top ten. This clone was observed once. This receptor was obtained from a woman in her twenties or thirties in good health. The V gene is TRBV10-3, the J gene TRBJ1-1; D unresolved. The sequenced material came from naive CD4+ T cells sorted from blood. Specified subset: CD45RA+ positively selected. The CDR3 loop reads CAIRSTTATEAFF. Here the CDR3 DNA reads TGTGCCATCCGTTCGACTACGGCCACTGAAGCTTTCTTT.